These T cell receptor beta chains were read from a single sample in a study of beta chain features in type 1 diabetes. The data were produced by immunoSEQ multiplex PCR, yet TCRdb's version contains in-frame clones alone and is incomplete. The table includes approximately 50,000 clones, just under 65% detected once. Sequencing was done on a sample of stem cell memory CD4+ T cells from blood. The receptors shown here come from a young woman with type 1 diabetes. CDR3s include the opening cysteine and the closing phenylalanine or tryptophan. Each record gives: clone size, D gene, V gene, J gene, CDR3 protein, CDR3 DNA. The D gene is left open where the match is weak. Only some rows state a clone size, as once, few, many or a class for expanded clones.

NA,NA,TRBV6-5,TRBJ2-1,CASSYSGEQFF,TGTGCCAGCAGTTATTCCGGGGAGCAGTTCTTC
NA,TRBD2,TRBV5-1,TRBJ2-5,CASSSKLAGEETQYF,TGCGCCAGCAGCTCGAAACTAGCGGGAGAAGAGACCCAGTACTTC
once,TRBD1,TRBV13,TRBJ2-5,CASRQGGSTQYF,TGTGCCAGCCGACAGGGGGGGTCGACCCAGTACTTC
NA,NA,TRBV7-9,TRBJ1-1,CASSLVAGIGMNTEAFF,TGTGCCAGCAGCTTAGTAGCGGGAATTGGTATGAACACTGAAGCTTTCTTT
few,NA,TRBV4-2,TRBJ1-5,CASSQGLSNQPQHF,TGTGCCAGCAGCCAAGGACTGAGCAATCAGCCCCAGCATTTT
NA,TRBD1,TRBV7-2,TRBJ1-2,CASSRSSDREDYTF,TGTGCCAGCAGCCGCTCATCGGACAGGGAGGACTACACCTTC
NA,NA,TRBV5-4,TRBJ1-2,CASSPNPGTLAYGYTF,TGTGCCAGCAGCCCGAACCCAGGGACACTTGCCTATGGCTACACCTTC
NA,NA,TRBV30,TRBJ2-7,CGVRGSGYEQYF,TGTGGCGTGCGGGGATCGGGTTACGAGCAGTACTTC
NA,NA,TRBV5-1,TRBJ2-5,CASSAAGFEETQYF,TGCGCCAGCAGCGCCGCAGGGTTTGAAGAGACCCAGTACTTC
NA,NA,TRBV6-5,TRBJ2-5,CASSYRGTLGETQYF,TGTGCCAGCAGTTACCGCGGGACTCTTGGGGAGACCCAGTACTTC
NA,NA,TRBV28,TRBJ2-7,CASSLSGGYEQYF,TGTGCCAGCAGTTTATCGGGTGGCTACGAGCAGTACTTC
NA,TRBD1,TRBV5-1,TRBJ2-1,CASTPDRQGAANEQFF,TGCGCCAGCACCCCGGATAGGCAGGGGGCAGCAAATGAGCAGTTCTTC
NA,TRBD2,TRBV7-2,TRBJ2-1,CAGLSAGTTYNEQFF,TGTGCCGGCCTATCCGCTGGGACTACCTACAATGAGCAGTTCTTC
NA,TRBD1,TRBV18,TRBJ2-7,CASSPGQGFYEQYF,TGTGCCAGCTCACCGGGACAGGGGTTCTACGAGCAGTACTTC
NA,NA,TRBV29-1,TRBJ2-3,CSVAGESGTDTQYF,TGCAGCGTTGCGGGGGAGAGCGGCACAGATACGCAGTATTTT
NA,NA,TRBV29-1,TRBJ1-5,CSVRPGDNQPQHF,TGCAGCGTTCGGCCAGGGGATAATCAGCCCCAGCATTTT
NA,NA,TRBV28,TRBJ2-3,CATTTGGADTQYF,TGTGCCACCACGACCGGAGGGGCAGATACGCAGTATTTT
few,NA,TRBV7-2,TRBJ2-3,CASSSTTSSDTQYF,TGTGCCAGCAGCTCCACAACTAGTTCAGATACGCAGTATTTT
NA,TRBD1,TRBV19,TRBJ1-5,CASSMEKTGVAQPQHF,TGTGCCAGTAGTATGGAAAAGACAGGGGTTGCGCAGCCCCAGCATTTT
NA,TRBD2,TRBV5-1,TRBJ2-1,CASNLAGSGGYNEQFF,TGCGCCAGCAACCTCGCGGGGAGCGGGGGCTACAATGAGCAGTTCTTC
NA,TRBD1,TRBV5-1,TRBJ2-7,CASRSQGAYEQYF,TGCGCCAGCAGGTCCCAGGGGGCCTACGAGCAGTACTTC
NA,TRBD2,TRBV6-6,TRBJ2-3,CASNSGRAADTQYF,TGTGCCAGTAATAGCGGGAGGGCCGCAGATACGCAGTATTTT
NA,TRBD1,TRBV5-1,TRBJ1-4,CASSLDPGQGIFGEKLFF,TGCGCCAGCAGCTTGGATCCGGGACAGGGGATCTTCGGTGAAAAACTGTTTTTT
NA,TRBD2,TRBV28,TRBJ2-7,CASRTSSGSLDEQYF,TGTGCCAGCAGAACCTCAAGCGGGAGTCTTGACGAGCAGTACTTC
NA,TRBD2,TRBV29-1,TRBJ2-7,CSVEGATSGNDYEQYF,TGCAGCGTTGAAGGGGCGACTAGCGGGAATGATTACGAGCAGTACTTC
NA,NA,TRBV7-2,TRBJ1-5,CASSLGREPQPQHF,TGTGCCAGCAGCTTAGGGAGGGAGCCTCAGCCCCAGCATTTT
NA,NA,TRBV21-1,TRBJ1-2,CASNTDRGRGYTF,TGTGCCAGCAATACGGACAGGGGGCGAGGCTACACCTTC
NA,NA,TRBV4-1,TRBJ2-3,CASSQDGTVEDTDTQYF,TGCGCCAGCAGCCAAGACGGAACAGTGGAGGACACAGATACGCAGTATTTT
NA,TRBD1,TRBV18,TRBJ1-4,CASSPLGTGSNEKLFF,TGTGCCAGCTCACCCCTTGGGACAGGATCTAATGAAAAACTGTTTTTT
once,TRBD2,TRBV2,TRBJ2-5,CASSTGTIQETQYF,TGTGCCAGCAGTACCGGGACTATACAAGAGACCCAGTACTTC
NA,TRBD2,TRBV27,TRBJ2-5,CASSLRSGVTRQETQYF,TGTGCCAGCAGTTTACGTAGCGGGGTAACGCGTCAAGAGACCCAGTACTTC
NA,NA,TRBV5-1,TRBJ2-7,CASSRIGTDSYEQYF,TGCGCCAGCAGCAGAATAGGAACCGACAGTTACGAGCAGTACTTC
NA,NA,TRBV6-1,TRBJ2-7,CASINQGNSYEQYF,TGTGCCAGCATCAATCAGGGAAACTCCTACGAGCAGTACTTC
NA,NA,TRBV30,TRBJ2-1,CASFYRTSTDEQFF,TGTGCCTCCTTTTACCGCACTAGCACCGATGAGCAGTTCTTC
few,TRBD1,TRBV5-1,TRBJ2-1,CASSLVGQGYNEQFF,TGCGCCAGCAGCTTGGTGGGACAGGGATACAATGAGCAGTTCTTC
once,TRBD2,TRBV18,TRBJ2-2,CASSPGLAGAGTGELFF,TGTGCCAGCTCACCAGGACTAGCGGGAGCTGGCACCGGGGAGCTGTTTTTT
NA,NA,TRBV28,TRBJ2-5,CASSLGGKETQYF,TGTGCCAGCAGTTTAGGCGGGAAAGAGACCCAGTACTTC
NA,TRBD2,TRBV7-2,TRBJ2-1,CASSSPIGGSSYNEQFF,TGTGCCAGCAGCTCCCCAATCGGGGGGAGCTCCTACAATGAGCAGTTCTTC
few,NA,TRBV18,TRBJ2-1,CASSPPSAGYNEQFF,TGTGCCAGCTCACCACCTTCCGCGGGCTACAATGAGCAGTTCTTC
NA,TRBD2,TRBV4-1,TRBJ2-3,CASSQDVAGAVDTQYF,TGCGCCAGCAGCCAAGACGTAGCGGGAGCGGTAGATACGCAGTATTTT
NA,NA,TRBV18,TRBJ1-5,CASSPNGGDQPQHF,TGTGCCAGCTCACCAAACGGGGGAGATCAGCCCCAGCATTTT
NA,TRBD2,TRBV6-5,TRBJ2-1,CASSYSLAGGHEQFF,TGTGCCAGCAGTTACTCACTAGCGGGAGGGCATGAGCAGTTCTTC
NA,NA,TRBV27,TRBJ1-2,CASSLLSGNGYTF,TGTGCCAGCAGTTTACTATCAGGGAATGGCTACACCTTC
NA,TRBD1,TRBV5-4,TRBJ2-7,CASSVTGDLNEQYF,TGTGCCAGCAGCGTCACAGGGGATCTGAACGAGCAGTACTTC
NA,NA,TRBV9,TRBJ1-1,CASSVDLGEGPNTEAFF,TGTGCCAGCAGCGTAGATCTGGGGGAGGGCCCGAACACTGAAGCTTTCTTT
NA,TRBD2,TRBV27,TRBJ2-7,CASSGTRTYEQYF,TGTGCCAGCAGCGGGACTAGGACCTACGAGCAGTACTTC
few,NA,TRBV30,TRBJ2-1,CAWSVPGSYNEQFF,TGTGCCTGGAGTGTGCCCGGGAGCTACAATGAGCAGTTCTTC
NA,NA,TRBV7-9,TRBJ2-7,CASSLEQGEQYF,TGTGCCAGCAGCTTAGAGCAGGGCGAGCAGTACTTC
NA,TRBD2,TRBV6-6,TRBJ2-3,CASSSPRGGSTDTQYF,TGTGCCAGCAGTTCCCCACGGGGGGGAAGCACAGATACGCAGTATTTT
NA,NA,TRBV18,TRBJ2-7,CASSLGSGTFYEQYF,TGTGCCAGCTCCCTAGGCTCCGGGACTTTCTACGAGCAGTACTTC
NA,TRBD2,TRBV5-1,TRBJ2-2,CASRRPGTSGANTGELFF,TGCGCCAGCAGACGGCCCGGGACTAGCGGGGCGAACACCGGGGAGCTGTTTTTT
few,TRBD1,TRBV5-1,TRBJ1-2,CASSSQGADGYTF,TGCGCCAGCAGCTCACAGGGGGCTGATGGCTACACCTTC